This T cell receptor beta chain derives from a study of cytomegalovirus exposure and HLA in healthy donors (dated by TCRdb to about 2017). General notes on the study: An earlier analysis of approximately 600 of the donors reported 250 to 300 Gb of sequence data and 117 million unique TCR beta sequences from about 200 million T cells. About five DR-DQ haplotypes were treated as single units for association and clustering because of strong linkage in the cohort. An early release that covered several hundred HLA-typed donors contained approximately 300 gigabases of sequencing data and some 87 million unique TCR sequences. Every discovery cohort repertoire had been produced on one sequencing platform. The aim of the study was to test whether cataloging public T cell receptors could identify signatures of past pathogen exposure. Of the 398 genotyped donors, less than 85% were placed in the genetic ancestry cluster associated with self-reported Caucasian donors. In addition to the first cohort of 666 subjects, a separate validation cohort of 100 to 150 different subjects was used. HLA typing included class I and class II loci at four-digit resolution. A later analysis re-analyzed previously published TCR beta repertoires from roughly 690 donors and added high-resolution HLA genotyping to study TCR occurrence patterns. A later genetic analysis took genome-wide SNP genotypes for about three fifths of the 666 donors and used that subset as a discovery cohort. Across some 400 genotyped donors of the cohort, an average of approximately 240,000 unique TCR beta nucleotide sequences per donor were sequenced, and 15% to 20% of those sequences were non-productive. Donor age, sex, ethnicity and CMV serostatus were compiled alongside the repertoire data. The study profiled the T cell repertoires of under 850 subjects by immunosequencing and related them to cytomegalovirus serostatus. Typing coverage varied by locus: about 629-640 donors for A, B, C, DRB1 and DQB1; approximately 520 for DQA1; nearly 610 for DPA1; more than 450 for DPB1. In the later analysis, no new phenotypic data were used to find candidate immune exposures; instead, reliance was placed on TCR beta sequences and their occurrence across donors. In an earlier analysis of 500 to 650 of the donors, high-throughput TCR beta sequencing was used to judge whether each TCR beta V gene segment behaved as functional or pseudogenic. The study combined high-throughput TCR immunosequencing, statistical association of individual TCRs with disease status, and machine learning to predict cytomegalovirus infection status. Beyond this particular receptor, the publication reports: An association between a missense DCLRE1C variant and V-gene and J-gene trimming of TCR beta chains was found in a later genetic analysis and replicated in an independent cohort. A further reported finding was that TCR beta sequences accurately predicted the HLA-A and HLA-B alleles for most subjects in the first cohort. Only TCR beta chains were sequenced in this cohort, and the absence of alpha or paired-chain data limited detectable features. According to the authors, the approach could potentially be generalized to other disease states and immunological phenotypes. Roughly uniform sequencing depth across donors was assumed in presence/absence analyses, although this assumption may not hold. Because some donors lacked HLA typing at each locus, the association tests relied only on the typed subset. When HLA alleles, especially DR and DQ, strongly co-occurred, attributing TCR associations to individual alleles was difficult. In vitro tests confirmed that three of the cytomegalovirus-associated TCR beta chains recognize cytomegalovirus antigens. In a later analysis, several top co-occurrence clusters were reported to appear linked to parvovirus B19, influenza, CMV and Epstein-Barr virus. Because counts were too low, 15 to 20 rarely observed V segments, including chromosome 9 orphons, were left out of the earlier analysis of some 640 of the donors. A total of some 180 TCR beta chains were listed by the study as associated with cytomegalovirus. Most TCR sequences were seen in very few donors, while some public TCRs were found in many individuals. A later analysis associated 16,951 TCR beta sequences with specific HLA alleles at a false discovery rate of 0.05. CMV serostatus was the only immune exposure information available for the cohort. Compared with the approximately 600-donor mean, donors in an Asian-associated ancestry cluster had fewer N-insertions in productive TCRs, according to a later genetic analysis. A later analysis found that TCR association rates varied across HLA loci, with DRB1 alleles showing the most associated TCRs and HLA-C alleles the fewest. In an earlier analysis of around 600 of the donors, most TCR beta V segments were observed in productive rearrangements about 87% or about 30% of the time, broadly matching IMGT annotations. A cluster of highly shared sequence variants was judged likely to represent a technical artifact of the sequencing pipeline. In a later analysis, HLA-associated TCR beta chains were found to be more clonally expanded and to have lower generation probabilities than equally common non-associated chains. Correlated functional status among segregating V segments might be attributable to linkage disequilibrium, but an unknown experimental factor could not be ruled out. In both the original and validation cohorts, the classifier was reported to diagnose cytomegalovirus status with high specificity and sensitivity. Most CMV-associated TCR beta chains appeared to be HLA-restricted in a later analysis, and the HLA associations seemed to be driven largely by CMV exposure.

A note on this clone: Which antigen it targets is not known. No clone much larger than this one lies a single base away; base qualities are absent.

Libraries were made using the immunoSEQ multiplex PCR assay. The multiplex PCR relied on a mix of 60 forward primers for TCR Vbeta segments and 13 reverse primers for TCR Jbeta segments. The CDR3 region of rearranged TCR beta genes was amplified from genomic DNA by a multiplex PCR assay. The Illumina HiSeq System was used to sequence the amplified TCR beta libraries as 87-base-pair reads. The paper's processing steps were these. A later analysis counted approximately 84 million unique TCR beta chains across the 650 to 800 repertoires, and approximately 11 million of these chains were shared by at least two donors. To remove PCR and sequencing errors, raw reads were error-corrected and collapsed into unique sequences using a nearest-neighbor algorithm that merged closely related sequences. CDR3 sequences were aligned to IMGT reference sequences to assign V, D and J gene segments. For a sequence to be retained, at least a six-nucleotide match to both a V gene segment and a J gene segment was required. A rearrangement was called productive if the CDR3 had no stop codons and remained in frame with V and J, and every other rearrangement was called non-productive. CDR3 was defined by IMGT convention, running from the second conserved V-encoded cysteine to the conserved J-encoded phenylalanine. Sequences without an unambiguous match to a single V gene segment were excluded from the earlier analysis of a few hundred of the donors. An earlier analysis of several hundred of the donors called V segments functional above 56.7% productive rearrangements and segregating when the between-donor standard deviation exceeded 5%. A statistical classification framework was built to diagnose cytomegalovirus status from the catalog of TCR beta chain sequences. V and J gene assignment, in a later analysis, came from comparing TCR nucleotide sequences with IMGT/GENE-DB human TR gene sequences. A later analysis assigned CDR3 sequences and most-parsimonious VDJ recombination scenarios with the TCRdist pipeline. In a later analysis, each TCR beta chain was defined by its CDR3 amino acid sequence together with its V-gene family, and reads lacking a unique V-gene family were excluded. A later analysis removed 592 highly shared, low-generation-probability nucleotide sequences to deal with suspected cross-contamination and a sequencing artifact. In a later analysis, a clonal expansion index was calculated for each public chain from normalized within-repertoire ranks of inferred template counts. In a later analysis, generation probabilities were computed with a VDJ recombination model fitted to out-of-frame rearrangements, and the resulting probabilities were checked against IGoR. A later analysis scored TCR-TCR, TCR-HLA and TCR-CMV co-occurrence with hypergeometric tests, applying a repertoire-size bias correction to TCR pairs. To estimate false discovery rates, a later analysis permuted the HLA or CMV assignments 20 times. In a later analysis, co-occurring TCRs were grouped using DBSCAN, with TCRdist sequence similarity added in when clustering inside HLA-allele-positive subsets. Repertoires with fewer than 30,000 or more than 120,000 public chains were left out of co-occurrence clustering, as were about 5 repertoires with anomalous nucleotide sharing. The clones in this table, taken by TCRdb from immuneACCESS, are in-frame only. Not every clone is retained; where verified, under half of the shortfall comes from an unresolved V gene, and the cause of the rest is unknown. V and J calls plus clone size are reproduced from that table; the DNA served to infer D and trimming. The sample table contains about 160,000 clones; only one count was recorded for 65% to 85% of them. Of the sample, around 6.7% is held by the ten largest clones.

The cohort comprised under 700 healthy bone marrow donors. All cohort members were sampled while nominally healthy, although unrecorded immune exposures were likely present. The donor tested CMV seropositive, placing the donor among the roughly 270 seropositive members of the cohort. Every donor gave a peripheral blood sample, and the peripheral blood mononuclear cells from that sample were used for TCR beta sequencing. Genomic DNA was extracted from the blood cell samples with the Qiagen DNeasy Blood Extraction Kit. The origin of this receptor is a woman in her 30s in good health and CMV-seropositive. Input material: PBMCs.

The CDR3 reads as follows: CASSFAQDRNTEAFF. The base sequence is TGTGCCAGCAGTTTCGCCCAGGACAGAAACACTGAAGCTTTCTTT. The sequence joins TRBV28 to TRBJ1-1, with a tentative D gene TRBD1 over 6 matching bases. V loses 3 bases, J loses 2 bases, and the germline ends lie 13 bases apart. Counted from cysteine to phenylalanine, this CDR3 has 15 amino acids. This entry keeps only the CDR3 DNA: 45 bases, framed from base 1. The germline V gene supplies CDR1 MDHEN and CDR2 SYDVKM.